These 15 T cell receptor beta chains came from one sample sequenced in a study of T cells in narcolepsy. Profiling relied on immunoSEQ multiplex PCR, and the TCRdb table lists in-frame clones only, not all of them. Among roughly 40,000 clones listed, approximately 85% were seen once. The sample was CD45RA- memory CD4+ T cells from PBMCs. These receptors originate from a human donor with narcolepsy.

The chain uses TRBV19 and TRBJ2-2, with 9 bases aligning to TRBD2. Germline CDR1 is LNHDA and CDR2 is SQIVND (reference sequence). The CDR3 is 16 residues long. With V trimmed by 5 bases and J by 6 bases, 10 bases remained unmatched. In DNA form, the CDR3 reads TGTGCCAGTAGTCTCCCTAGCGGGGTGTCGGCCGGGGAGCTGTTTTTT. This gives the protein CASSLPSGVSAGELFF.

This chain joins TRBV20-1 and TRBJ2-5; D remains ambiguous. This CDR3 comprises 11 residues. Germline V gene lookup returns CDR1 DFQATT and CDR2 SNEGSKA (reference sequence). V gave up 0 bases and J gave up 5 bases, with 4 bases separating them. Here the CDR3 DNA reads TGCAGTGCTAGAGATAGCGAGACCCAGTACTTC. Protein product: CSARDSETQYF.

This clone occurred once. V gene TRBV5-6 combines with J gene TRBJ2-2, with TRBD1 identical over 7 bases. Germline V gene lookup returns CDR1 SGHDT and CDR2 YYEEEE. This CDR3 spans 16 amino acids. V lost 1 base and J lost 2; bases outside the gene matches: 5. CDR3 sequence reads: CASSLPGTVNTGELFF. Here the CDR3 DNA reads TGTGCCAGCAGCTTGCCCGGGACAGTAAACACCGGGGAGCTGTTTTTT.

Only one count was recorded for this clone. This sequence joins TRBV7-9 and TRBJ1-3, with TRBD1 as a possible D gene (6 bases). The CDR3 spans 15 residues. Germline loops: CDR1 SEHNR, CDR2 FQNEAQ (reference sequence). V was pared by 4 bases and J by 9 bases, with 19 bases between. The CDR3 protein is CASSSPGGRGGTIYF. The CDR3 bases are TGTGCCAGCAGCTCCCCCGGGGGGCGAGGGGGCACCATATATTTT.

The chain combines TRBV9 with TRBJ1-5; 8 nucleotides agree with TRBD1. The V and J ends lost 7 bases and 2 bases, in that order; junction bases with no gene match: 5. This CDR3 contains 14 residues. Looked up from germline, CDR1 is SGDLS and CDR2 is YYNGEE. Here the CDR3 DNA reads TGTGCCAGCGGTGGGACAGGCGGCAATCAGCCCCAGCATTTT. As protein: CASGGTGGNQPQHF.

This rearrangement joins TRBV19 to TRBJ1-3, with D possibly TRBD1 on 5 matching bases. CDR1 is LNHDA, CDR2 SQIVND, per germline (reference sequence). Trimming took off 0 bases at V and 3 bases at J, with 15 bases between the two ends. The CDR3 consists of 17 residues. The CDR3 DNA is TGTGCCAGTAGTATAGATACGGTGGGGGTTGGTGGAAACACCATATATTTT. This codes for CASSIDTVGVGGNTIYF.

CDR3 in DNA: TGCGCCAGCAGCCGCCAGACAGGGAACTATGGCTACACCTTC. This codes for CASSRQTGNYGYTF. This chain links TRBV4-3 with TRBJ1-2; 7 bases line up with TRBD1. CDR1 and CDR2 (germline): LGHNA, YSLEER. This CDR3 has 14 amino acids. Trimming at V came to 4 bases and at J to 2 bases, leaving 4 bases not matched to a gene.

The J gene is TRBJ2-1, the V gene TRBV6-6; the match to TRBD2 covers 8 bases. V trimming: 0 bases; J trimming: 6 bases; junction bases outside the gene matches: 1. CDR1 and CDR2 from the germline V gene are MNHNY and SVGAGI (reference sequence). The CDR3 totals 14 residues. CDR3 amino acids: CASSYSGGGNEQFF. The CDR3 DNA sequence: TGTGCCAGCAGTTACTCCGGGGGGGGCAATGAGCAGTTCTTC.

The V gene is TRBV6-6, the J gene TRBJ2-1; D gene unclear. The CDR3 has 13 residues. Germline loops: CDR1 MNHNY, CDR2 SVGAGI (reference sequence). Trimming shortened V by 3 bases and J by 6 bases, and 9 bases separated the two germline ends. CDR3 amino acids: CASSYFGRNEQFF. CDR3 coding DNA: TGTGCCAGCAGTTATTTCGGGCGCAATGAGCAGTTCTTC.

The chain employs TRBV12-5 and TRBJ2-7; 11 bases line up with TRBD1. V shed 7 bases and J 5 bases; nucleotides not matched to a gene: 7. CDR3 length equals 14 residues. Germline V gene data show CDR1 as LGHNT and CDR2 as FRNRAP. The CDR3 DNA sequence: TGTGCTAGTGTCTACGGGACAGGGGGAAACGAGCAGTACTTC. This translates into CASVYGTGGNEQYF.

This clone turned up a few times. V is TRBV5-1 and J is TRBJ2-1; perhaps TRBD2 as D (5 bases). Trimming removed 1 base from V and 7 bases from J, with 6 bases in between. Germline loops: CDR1 SGHRS, CDR2 YFSETQ. CDR3 length: 12 residues. The CDR3 reads CASSLTGNEQFF. CDR3 DNA sequence: TGCGCCAGCAGCTTGACGGGGAATGAGCAGTTCTTC.

The chain couples TRBV5-6 to TRBJ2-7; TRBD1 is a possible D gene (6 bases). The CDR3 is 14 amino acids. V lost 4 bases and J 7 bases, leaving 18 bases between the germline ends. In germline, CDR1 is SGHDT, CDR2 YYEEEE. CDR3 nucleotide sequence: TGTGCCAGCAGCCGAACTAGGGGGTCGGGGGAGCAGTACTTC. Protein: CASSRTRGSGEQYF.

This chain links TRBV13 with TRBJ2-7; a weak D match, TRBD1 (6 bases). This CDR3 contains 15 residues. CDR1 PRHDT and CDR2 FYEKMQ come from the germline V gene (reference sequence). Between the trimmed V and J ends, which lost 2 bases and 2 bases, there was a span of 13 bases. The CDR3 here is CASSLRQGSTYEQYF. CDR3 coding DNA: TGTGCCAGCAGCTTAAGGCAGGGGTCGACCTACGAGCAGTACTTC.

This sequence joins TRBV21-1 and TRBJ2-1; TRBD1 was called by the table and not checked on the DNA. TRBV21-1 is labeled a pseudogene. The CDR3 runs to 20 residues. CDR3 coding DNA: TGTGCCAGCAGCTCAGGAGGGACAGGGGACTCCCGGTTGTACTACAATGAGCAGTTCTTC. This encodes CASSSGGTGDSRLYYNEQFF.

This chain uses TRBV5-1 with TRBJ2-2, with D unclear. Between the trimmed V and J ends, which lost 1 base and 1 base, there was a span of 5 bases. The CDR3 spans 14 residues. The germline V gene has CDR1 SGHRS and CDR2 YFSETQ. The CDR3 sequence is CASSLRQNTGELFF. The CDR3 DNA reads as TGCGCCAGCAGCTTGCGGCAGAACACCGGGGAGCTGTTTTTT.